What follows are 21 T cell receptor beta chains derived from one specimen sequenced in a study of cytomegalovirus exposure and HLA in healthy donors. The PCR employed 60 Vbeta primers together with 13 Jbeta primers. Assay: immunoSEQ multiplex PCR; the TCRdb copy retains only in-frame clones and omits some. The sample yields 170,000 or so clones, over 70% seen once. Sample: PBMCs. These receptor sequences come from a male donor in good health and CMV-seronegative.

The chain couples TRBV15 to TRBJ1-5; D might be TRBD1 (6 bases). The V gene's germline CDR1 is LNHNV and CDR2 YYDKDF (reference sequence). The germline V and J ends were trimmed by 3 bases and 5 bases, with 20 bases remaining between them. The CDR3 has 17 amino acids. The CDR3 nucleotides are TGTGCCACCAGCAGCTTAGCAACAGGGTTAGGGGATCAGCCCCAGCATTTT. Amino acid sequence: CATSSLATGLGDQPQHF. Full variable domain (missing parts from reference TRBV15 and TRBJ1-5): DAMVIQNPRYQVTQFGKPVTLSCSQTLNHNVMYWYQQKSSQAPKLLFHYYDKDFNNEADTPDNFQSRRPNTSFCFLDIRSPGLGDTAMYLCATSSLATGLGDQPQHFGDGTRLSIL.

The rearrangement joins TRBV10-3 to TRBJ2-1, with D uncertain. Germline loops: CDR1 ENHRY, CDR2 SYGVKD. The CDR3 runs to 15 residues. V was pared by 10 bases and J by 9 bases, with 25 bases between. DNA for the CDR3: TGTGCCACCCCATCCCCCGTTCCCTCGGCGGTTGAGCAGTTCTTC. This sequence encodes CATPSPVPSAVEQFF.

The chain is built from TRBV11-2 and TRBJ2-7, with D possibly TRBD2 on 5 matching bases. Per the germline V gene, CDR1 is SGHAT and CDR2 is FQNNGV. Trimming took 5 bases from V and 3 from J, leaving 11 bases between them. The CDR3 is made up of 13 amino acids. This chain's CDR3 is CASSIPGIYEQYF. CDR3 sequence (DNA): TGTGCCAGCAGCATCCCCGGGATCTACGAGCAGTACTTC.

This clone was detected a few times. This chain joins TRBV19 and TRBJ1-2; TRBD1 is a possible D gene (6 bases). Per germline, CDR1 LNHDA and CDR2 SQIVND (reference sequence). The CDR3 loop spans 14 amino acids. Trimming cost V 5 bases and J 0 bases, with 10 bases left between them. CDR3 DNA sequence: TGTGCCAGTAGTTTGGACAGTACTAACTATGGCTACACCTTC. Protein: CASSLDSTNYGYTF.

This clone was observed once. V and J are TRBV18 and TRBJ2-1; no firm D call. Trimming took 2 bases from V and 3 from J, leaving 8 bases between them. The germline V gene encodes CDR1 KGHSH and CDR2 LQKENI. The CDR3 runs to 14 residues. This chain's CDR3 is CASSPWADYNEQFF. CDR3 DNA: TGTGCCAGCTCACCATGGGCAGACTACAATGAGCAGTTCTTC.

The chain uses TRBV10-3 and TRBJ1-3; D ambiguous. V gave up 6 bases and J gave up 0 bases, with 9 bases separating them. Per the germline V gene, CDR1 is ENHRY and CDR2 is SYGVKD. The CDR3 is 14 amino acids. The CDR3 protein is CAIRNPNSGNTIYF. In DNA, the CDR3 is TGTGCCATCAGAAACCCTAACTCTGGAAACACCATATATTTT.

This clone appeared a single time. This chain links TRBV28 with TRBJ1-5, with 9 bases aligning to TRBD1. CDR3 size: 16 residues. Germline CDR1 reads MDHEN; CDR2 reads SYDVKM. Trimming removed 3 bases from V and 6 bases from J; junction bases left unmatched: 9. CDR3 bases: TGTGCCAGCAGTTTGATAGGCACAGGGGGCTTTCAGCCCCAGCATTTT. Its protein product is CASSLIGTGGFQPQHF.

The chain is built from TRBV12-5 and TRBJ2-1, with 10 bases matching TRBD2. V shed 7 bases, J shed 9 bases, and the junction held 12 bases outside the gene matches. The CDR3 loop spans 15 amino acids. Germline CDR1 and CDR2: LGHNT and FRNRAP. The CDR3 reads CASALGAGGPLEQFF. CDR3 DNA: TGTGCTAGTGCTCTTGGAGCGGGAGGGCCGCTTGAGCAGTTCTTC. Full variable domain (rest looked up from reference TRBV12-5 and TRBJ2-1): DARVTQTPRHKVTEMGQEVTMRCQPILGHNTVFWYRQTMMQGLELLAYFRNRAPLDDSGMPKDRFSAEMPDATLATLKIQPSEPRDSAVYFCASALGAGGPLEQFFGPGTRLTVL.

The V and J genes are TRBV28 and TRBJ2-4; possible D gene TRBD1, 5 bases. The germline V gene has CDR1 MDHEN and CDR2 SYDVKM. This CDR3 has 10 residues. The V end lost 6 bases, the J end lost 14 bases, and 11 bases lay between the germline ends. DNA of the CDR3: TGTGCCAGCAGCTCTGACAGAGAGTACTTC. Its protein is CASSSDREYF.

This clone was found a few times. The chain employs TRBV25-1 and TRBJ2-1, with D perhaps matching TRBD1 (6 bases). The CDR3 totals 13 residues. Germline assignment: CDR1 MGHDK and CDR2 SYGVNS. Trimming removed 7 bases from V and 5 bases from J, with 12 bases in between. CDR3 sequence reads: CASMGAADNEQFF. The CDR3 DNA reads TGTGCCAGCATGGGGGCAGCGGACAATGAGCAGTTCTTC.

The J gene is TRBJ2-1, the V gene TRBV30; 9 bases align to TRBD2. Germline-derived CDR1 and CDR2 are GTSNPN and SVGIG (reference sequence). CDR3 length: 16 residues. J lost 4 bases, V lost 4 bases, and 11 bases had no gene match. The CDR3 DNA reads TGTGCCTGGAAACCCCTACTGCTAGCGGGGTACAATGAGCAGTTCTTC. It codes for CAWKPLLLAGYNEQFF.

This clone was seen more than once but under ten times. The chain combines TRBV6-5 with TRBJ1-2; TRBD1 is a possible D gene (5 bases). Germline V gene data show CDR1 as MNHEY and CDR2 as SVGAGI. Trimming removed 6 bases from V and 7 bases from J, with 18 bases in between. CDR3 length: 14 amino acids. The CDR3 nucleotides read TGTGCCAGCAGAACAGGCGGATCTCGTTTTGGCTACACCTTC. It specifies CASRTGGSRFGYTF.

This rearrangement joins TRBV5-6 to TRBJ2-7; D gene unclear. V was pared by 4 bases and J by 0 bases, with 5 bases between. The CDR3 contains 12 residues. Germline values: CDR1 SGHDT, CDR2 YYEEEE. In nucleotides, the CDR3 is TGTGCCAGCAGCGCGAGCTCCTACGAGCAGTACTTC. This translates into CASSASSYEQYF.

The chain recombines TRBV25-1 with TRBJ2-1; 11 bases align to TRBD2. The germline V gene encodes CDR1 MGHDK and CDR2 SYGVNS. The CDR3 length is 16 residues. V dropped 2 bases and J dropped 7; count of bases not matched to a gene: 7. CDR3 sequence (DNA): TGTGCCAGCAGTGAAAATAGCGGGAGGGGGTTAAATGAGCAGTTCTTC. Translating gives CASSENSGRGLNEQFF.

The DNA for the CDR3 is TGTGCAAGTCGCAATGGGGCCGGGGGAACAACCGGGGCCAACGTCCTGACTTTC. Encoded protein: CASRNGAGGTTGANVLTF. This chain links TRBV12-2 with TRBJ2-6; the DNA was not used to check the table's D call, TRBD2. TRBV12-2 is given as a pseudogene. The CDR3 contains 18 residues.

The J gene is TRBJ1-1, the V gene TRBV23-1, with TRBD1 matching 7 bases. TRBV23-1 has ORF status, its function being uncertain. V shed 7 bases, J shed 1 base, and the junction held 6 bases outside the gene matches. This CDR3 is built from 14 residues. CDR3 DNA sequence: TGCGCCAGCAAACAACAGGGGAAGAACACTGAAGCTTTCTTT. Amino acid sequence: CASKQQGKNTEAFF.

V is TRBV6-5 and J is TRBJ2-1; no firm D call. Trimming stripped 2 bases from V and 4 bases from J, with 9 bases between. CDR3 length equals 14 residues. The V gene's germline CDR1 is MNHEY and CDR2 SVGAGI. For the CDR3, the DNA is TGTGCCAGCAGTTACGGCAAACTATACAATGAGCAGTTCTTC. Translating it yields CASSYGKLYNEQFF.

The genes are TRBV7-9 and TRBJ2-7; no definite D call. V lost 5 bases, J lost 5 bases, and 7 bases lay in between. CDR1 and CDR2 (germline): SEHNR, FQNEAQ (reference sequence). The CDR3 is 11 residues long. The CDR3 DNA reads as TGTGCCAGCAGCCCAGATCACGAGCAGTACTTC. It specifies CASSPDHEQYF. The variable domain in full, completed from reference TRBV7-9 and TRBJ2-7, reads DTGVSQNPRHKITKRGQNVTFRCDPISEHNRLYWYRQTLGQGPEFLTYFQNEAQLEKSRLLSDRFSAERPKGSFSTLEIQRTEQGDSAMYLCASSPDHEQYFGPGTRLTVT.

The chain has TRBV19 and TRBJ1-6; no clear D. This CDR3 region has 17 residues. The germline V gene has CDR1 LNHDA and CDR2 SQIVND (reference sequence). V dropped 5 bases and J dropped 0 bases, with 14 bases sitting between them. CDR3: CASSLDTLSSYNSPLHF. CDR3 nucleotides: TGTGCCAGTAGTCTCGACACCCTGAGCTCCTATAATTCACCCCTCCACTTT.

This clone was detected only once. The V gene is TRBV7-2, the J gene TRBJ1-3; D might be TRBD1 (6 bases). V lost 6 bases to trimming and J lost 4 bases, with 10 bases between them. The CDR3 runs to 13 residues. Germline-derived CDR1 and CDR2 are SGHTA and FQGNSA. CDR3 bases: TGTGCCAGCAGGGGAGGGGGAGGAAACACCATATATTTT. It yields the protein CASRGGGGNTIYF.

The chain joins TRBV6-1 to TRBJ1-2; D is uncertain. The CDR3 is 14 residues long. V lost 1 base and J lost 5, with 11 bases in between. Germline CDR1 is MNHNS and CDR2 is SASEGT. The CDR3 DNA sequence: TGTGCCAGCAGTGAAGGCGGAGGATATTATGGCTACACCTTC. Amino acids: CASSEGGGYYGYTF.